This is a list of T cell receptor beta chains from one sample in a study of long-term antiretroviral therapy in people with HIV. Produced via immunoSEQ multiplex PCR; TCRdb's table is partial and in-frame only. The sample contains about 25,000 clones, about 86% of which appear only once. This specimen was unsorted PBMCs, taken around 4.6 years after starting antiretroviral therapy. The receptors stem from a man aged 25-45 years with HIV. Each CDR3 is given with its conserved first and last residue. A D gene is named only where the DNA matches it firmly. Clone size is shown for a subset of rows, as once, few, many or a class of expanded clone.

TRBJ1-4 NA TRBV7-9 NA CASSSPASGGREKLFF TGTGCCAGCAGCTCCCCTGCGAGTGGGGGCAGAGAAAAACTGTTTTTT
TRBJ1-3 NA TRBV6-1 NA CASSRRGSSGNTIYF TGTGCCAGCAGTAGAAGGGGAAGCTCTGGAAACACCATATATTTT
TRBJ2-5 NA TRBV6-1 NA CASRAGRQETQYF TGTGCCAGCAGGGCCGGGCGGCAAGAGACCCAGTACTTC
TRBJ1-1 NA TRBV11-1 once CASSMTGMNTEAFF TGTGCCAGCAGCATGACAGGTATGAACACTGAAGCTTTCTTT
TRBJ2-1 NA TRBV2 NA CASGGHYNEQFF TGTGCCAGCGGGGGACACTACAATGAGCAGTTCTTC
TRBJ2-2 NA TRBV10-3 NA CAISLPVGELFF TGTGCCATCAGTCTACCCGTCGGGGAGCTGTTTTTT
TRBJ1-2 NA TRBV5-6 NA CASSLAFGSNYGYTF TGTGCCAGCAGCTTGGCGTTTGGTAGTAACTATGGCTACACCTTC
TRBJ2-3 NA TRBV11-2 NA CASSLEASGVIDTQYF TGTGCCAGCAGCTTAGAGGCGTCGGGAGTGATAGATACGCAGTATTTT
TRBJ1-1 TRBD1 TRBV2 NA CASSWGQSNTEAFF TGTGCCAGCAGTTGGGGACAGTCGAACACTGAAGCTTTCTTT
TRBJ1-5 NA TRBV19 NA CASSIVSQTDQPQHF TGTGCCAGTAGTATAGTAAGCCAGACTGATCAGCCCCAGCATTTT
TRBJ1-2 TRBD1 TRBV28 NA CASRTGPPPVYGYTF TGTGCCAGCCGGACAGGGCCCCCTCCGGTCTATGGCTACACCTTC
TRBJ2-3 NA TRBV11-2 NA CASSLVAGFTDTQYF TGTGCCAGCAGCTTAGTTGCGGGGTTTACAGATACGCAGTATTTT
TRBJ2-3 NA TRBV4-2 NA CASSTISGTSTDTQYF TGTGCCAGCAGCACAATTAGCGGAACTAGCACAGATACGCAGTATTTT
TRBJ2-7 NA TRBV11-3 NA CASSDETVRAYEQYF TGTGCCAGCAGCGATGAGACGGTAAGGGCCTACGAGCAGTACTTC
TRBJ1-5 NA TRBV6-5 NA CASSPQGIQPQHF TGTGCCAGCAGCCCCCAGGGGATTCAGCCCCAGCATTTT
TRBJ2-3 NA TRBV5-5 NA CASSLGAGNTDTQYF TGTGCCAGCAGCTTGGGGGCAGGAAACACAGATACGCAGTATTTT
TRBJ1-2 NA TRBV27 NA CASSLSGGAYGYTF TGTGCCAGCAGTTTATCGGGGGGCGCTTATGGCTACACCTTC
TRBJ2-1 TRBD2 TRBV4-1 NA CASSQVLAGGLNNEQFF TGCGCCAGCAGCCAAGTTTTAGCGGGGGGGCTGAACAATGAGCAGTTCTTC
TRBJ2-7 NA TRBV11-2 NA CASSLGYGSYEQYF TGTGCCAGCAGCTTAGGGTACGGATCCTACGAGCAGTACTTC
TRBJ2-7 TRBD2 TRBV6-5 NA CASSSPSGGADEQYF TGTGCCAGCAGTTCTCCTAGCGGGGGGGCGGATGAGCAGTACTTC
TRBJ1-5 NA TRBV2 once CASGQLSNQPQHF TGTGCCAGCGGACAGTTGAGCAATCAGCCCCAGCATTTT
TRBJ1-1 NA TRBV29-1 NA CSVVGNTEAFF TGCAGCGTTGTCGGGAACACTGAAGCTTTCTTT